This T cell receptor (beta chain) comes out of a study of cytomegalovirus exposure and HLA in healthy donors. The donors were members of the validation cohort comprising some 120 subjects, separate from the roughly 700-subject first cohort. The method was immunoSEQ multiplex PCR; TCRdb's version includes in-frame clones alone and lacks a portion of them. The repertoire holds about 140,000 clones, with 88% as singletons. CDR3 length equals 15 residues. Trimming took 1 base from V and 3 from J, leaving 12 bases between them. Germline CDR1 SGHAT, CDR2 FQNNGV. In regard to this clone: Its target is unknown.

Overall study findings and caveats: The classifier, whose performance was assessed in both the original and validation cohorts, reportedly diagnosed cytomegalovirus status with high specificity and sensitivity.

The rearrangement uses TRBV11-2 and TRBJ1-2; D gene unclear. Sequenced sample: PBMCs. The sequence was collected from a woman between 18 and 29 years old in good health and CMV-seropositive. The CDR3 DNA reads as TGTGCCAGCAGCTTAGCTACCGGAGAATACTATGGCTACACCTTC. It is translated as CASSLATGEYYGYTF.